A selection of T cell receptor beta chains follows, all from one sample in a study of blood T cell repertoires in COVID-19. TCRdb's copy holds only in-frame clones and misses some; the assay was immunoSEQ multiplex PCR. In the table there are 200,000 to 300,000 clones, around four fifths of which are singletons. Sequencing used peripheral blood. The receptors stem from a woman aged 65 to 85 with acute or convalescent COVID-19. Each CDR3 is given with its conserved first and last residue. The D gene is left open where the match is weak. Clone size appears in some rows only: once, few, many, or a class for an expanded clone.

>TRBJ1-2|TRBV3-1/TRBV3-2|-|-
CASSPGFKHGYTF
TGTGCCAGCAGCCCGGGGTTTAAGCATGGCTACACCTTC
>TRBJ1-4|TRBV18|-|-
CASSPPGGGKLFF
TGTGCCAGCTCACCGCCTGGGGGGGGAAAACTGTTTTTT
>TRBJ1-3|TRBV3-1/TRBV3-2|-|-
CASGSSRSSGNTIYF
TGTGCCAGCGGTTCATCCCGGAGCTCTGGAAACACCATATATTTT
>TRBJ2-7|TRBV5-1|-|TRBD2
CASSLGTSGGASYEQYF
TGCGCCAGCAGCTTGGGGACTAGCGGGGGGGCCTCCTACGAGCAGTACTTC
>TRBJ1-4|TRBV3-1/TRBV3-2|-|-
CASSQWNSEGEKLFF
TGTGCCAGCAGCCAATGGAACAGCGAGGGAGAAAAACTGTTTTTT
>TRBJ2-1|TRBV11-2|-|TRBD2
CASSLTSLAGVNEQFF
TGTGCCAGCAGCTTAACGAGCCTAGCGGGGGTCAATGAGCAGTTCTTC
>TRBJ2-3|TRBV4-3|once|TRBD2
CASSPWEGADTQYF
TGCGCCAGCAGCCCCTGGGAGGGCGCAGATACGCAGTATTTT
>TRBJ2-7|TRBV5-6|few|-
CASSYRQSPWSREQYF
TGTGCCAGCAGCTACAGACAGAGCCCTTGGAGTCGGGAGCAGTACTTC
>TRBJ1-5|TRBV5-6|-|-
CASSLFANLRNQPQHF
TGTGCCAGCAGCTTGTTCGCGAATCTACGCAATCAGCCCCAGCATTTT
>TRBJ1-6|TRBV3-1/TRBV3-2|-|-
CASSPDSNSPLHF
TGTGCCAGCAGCCCTGACAGTAATTCACCCCTCCACTTT
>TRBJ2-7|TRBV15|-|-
CATSRGQLDEQYF
TGTGCCACCAGCAGAGGACAGCTAGACGAGCAGTACTTC
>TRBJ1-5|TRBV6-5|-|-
CASSLGSSNQPQHF
TGTGCCAGCAGTTTGGGCAGTAGCAATCAGCCCCAGCATTTT
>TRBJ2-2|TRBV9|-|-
CASSVAGRNTGELFF
TGTGCCAGCAGCGTCGCCGGGAGGAACACCGGGGAGCTGTTTTTT
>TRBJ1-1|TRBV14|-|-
CASSQDLTGMNTEAFF
TGTGCCAGCAGCCAAGACCTCACAGGGATGAACACTGAAGCTTTCTTT
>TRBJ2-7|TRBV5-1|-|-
CASSLEGVSYEQYF
TGCGCCAGCAGCTTGGAGGGGGTTTCCTACGAGCAGTACTTC
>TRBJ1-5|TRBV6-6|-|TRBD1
CASSSSGTGSNQPQHF
TGTGCCAGCAGTTCGTCCGGGACAGGGTCCAATCAGCCCCAGCATTTT
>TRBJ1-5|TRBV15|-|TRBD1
CATSRDLGTGWPQHF
TGTGCCACCAGCAGAGATCTTGGGACAGGGTGGCCCCAGCATTTT